This is a list of T cell receptor beta chains from one sample in a study of cytomegalovirus exposure and HLA in healthy donors. The table came from immunoSEQ multiplex PCR; TCRdb's copy has only in-frame clones and leaves some out. This table has about 190,000 clones, 87% appearing once. The sequencing sample was made of PBMCs. These receptors were obtained from a man aged 25-45 years in good health and CMV-seronegative. Each CDR3 is given without its conserved first and last residue.

j_call v_call cdr3_aa
TRBJ1-2 TRBV28 ASSLAGNYGYT
TRBJ2-6 TRBV9 ASSVVGQGSGANVLT
TRBJ2-7 TRBV29-1 SVEGGQGEYEQY
TRBJ2-1 TRBV7-2 ASSLAGTRGNEQF
TRBJ2-7 TRBV5-1 ASSFGEGLAGGPVEQY
TRBJ2-1 TRBV4-2 ASSQGQGELNEQF
TRBJ1-2 TRBV6-1 ASSEDLGQAVMANYGYT
TRBJ1-1 TRBV5-1 ASSLTGGRTEAF
TRBJ2-7 TRBV20-1 SASRGREQY
TRBJ1-1 TRBV6-5 ASSRGGQSAF
TRBJ2-7 TRBV28 ASSTTAYEQY
. TRBV19 ASSIDSGSSYYEQY
TRBJ2-7 TRBV5-1 ASSFDSQNYEQY
TRBJ1-2 TRBV7-2 ASSFSRNYGYT
TRBJ1-1 TRBV2 AGGQRNTEAF
TRBJ1-2 TRBV6-5 ASRTDRGWGYT